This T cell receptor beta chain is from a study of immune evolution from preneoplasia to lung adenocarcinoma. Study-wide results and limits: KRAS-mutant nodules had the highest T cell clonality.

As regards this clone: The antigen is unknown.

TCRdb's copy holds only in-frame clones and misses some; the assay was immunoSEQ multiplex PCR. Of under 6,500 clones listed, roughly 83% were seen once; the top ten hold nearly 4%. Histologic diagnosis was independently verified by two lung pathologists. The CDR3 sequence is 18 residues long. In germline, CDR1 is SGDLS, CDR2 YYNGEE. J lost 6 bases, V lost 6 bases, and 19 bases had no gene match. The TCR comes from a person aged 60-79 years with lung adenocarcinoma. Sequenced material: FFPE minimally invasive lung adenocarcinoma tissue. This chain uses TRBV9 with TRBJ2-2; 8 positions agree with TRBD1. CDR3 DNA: TGTGCCAGCATCGGTAGACCAACCGGAGCAGGGGGCCCCGGGGAGCTGTTTTTT. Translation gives CASIGRPTGAGGPGELFF. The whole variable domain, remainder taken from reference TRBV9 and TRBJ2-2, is DSGVTQTPKHLITATGQRVTLRCSPRSGDLSVYWYQQSLDQGLQFLIQYYNGEERAKGNILERFSAQQFPDLHSELNLSSLELGDSALYFCASIGRPTGAGGPGELFFGEGSRLTVL.